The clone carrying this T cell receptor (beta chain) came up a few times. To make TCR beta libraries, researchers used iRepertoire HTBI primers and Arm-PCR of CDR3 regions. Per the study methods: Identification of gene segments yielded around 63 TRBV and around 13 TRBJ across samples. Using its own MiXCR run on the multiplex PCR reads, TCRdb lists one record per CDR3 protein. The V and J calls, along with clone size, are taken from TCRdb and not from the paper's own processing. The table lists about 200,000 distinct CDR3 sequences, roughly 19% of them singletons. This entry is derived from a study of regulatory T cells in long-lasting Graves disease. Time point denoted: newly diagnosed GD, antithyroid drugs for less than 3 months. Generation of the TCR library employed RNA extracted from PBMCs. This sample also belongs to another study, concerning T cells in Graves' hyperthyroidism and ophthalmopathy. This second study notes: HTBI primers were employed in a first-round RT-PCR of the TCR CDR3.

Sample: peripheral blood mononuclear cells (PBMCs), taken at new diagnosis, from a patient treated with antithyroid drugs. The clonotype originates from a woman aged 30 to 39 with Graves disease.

The CDR3 sequence: CASAPYREYNEQFF. CDR3 nucleotide sequence: TGTGCCAGCGCACCCTACAGGGAATACAATGAGCAGTTCTTC. The chain has TRBV19 and TRBJ2-1; a possible D gene is TRBD1 (6 bases). Between the trimmed V and J ends, which lost 9 bases and 4 bases, there was a span of 16 bases. CDR1 LNHDA and CDR2 SQIVND come from the germline V gene (reference sequence). The CDR3 spans 14 residues.